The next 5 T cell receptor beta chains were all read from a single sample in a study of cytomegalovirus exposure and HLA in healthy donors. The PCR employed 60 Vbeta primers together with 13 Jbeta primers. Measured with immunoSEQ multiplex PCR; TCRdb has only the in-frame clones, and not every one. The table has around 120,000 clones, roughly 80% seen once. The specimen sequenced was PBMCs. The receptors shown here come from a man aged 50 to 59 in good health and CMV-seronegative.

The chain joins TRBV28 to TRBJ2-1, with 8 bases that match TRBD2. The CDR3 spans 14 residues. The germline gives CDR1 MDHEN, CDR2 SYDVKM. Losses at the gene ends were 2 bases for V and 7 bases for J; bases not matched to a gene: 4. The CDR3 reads CASSLGGTRNEQFF. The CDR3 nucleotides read TGTGCCAGCAGTTTAGGTGGGACTAGAAATGAGCAGTTCTTC.

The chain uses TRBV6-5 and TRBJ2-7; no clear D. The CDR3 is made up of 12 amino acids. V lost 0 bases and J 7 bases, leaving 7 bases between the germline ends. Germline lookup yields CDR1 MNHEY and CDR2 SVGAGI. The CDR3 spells CASSYSPQEQYF. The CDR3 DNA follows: TGTGCCAGCAGTTACTCGCCCCAGGAGCAGTACTTC.

CDR3 nucleotide sequence: TGTGCCAGCAGCCACCCGGGACAGGGGGCGTTCTCTGGCTACACCTTC. It codes for CASSHPGQGAFSGYTF. The chain couples TRBV4-2 to TRBJ1-2; TRBD1 matches at 12 bases. Trimming at V came to 3 bases and at J to 7 bases, leaving 9 bases not matched to a gene. CDR3 size: 16 residues. The germline gives CDR1 LGHNA, CDR2 YNFKEQ.

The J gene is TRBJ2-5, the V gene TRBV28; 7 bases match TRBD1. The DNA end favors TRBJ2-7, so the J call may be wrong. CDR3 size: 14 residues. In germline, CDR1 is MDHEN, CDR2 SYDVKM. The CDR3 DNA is TGTGCCAGCAGCCGCACCTCCGACAGGGTCGAGCAGTACTTC. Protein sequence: CASSRTSDRVEQYF.

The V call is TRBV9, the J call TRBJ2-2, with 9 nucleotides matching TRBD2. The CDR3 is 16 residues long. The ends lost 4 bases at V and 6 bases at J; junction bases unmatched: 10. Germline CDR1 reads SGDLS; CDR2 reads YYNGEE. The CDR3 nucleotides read TGTGCCAGCAGCTCGGGGGGACTAGCATTTTCCGGGGAGCTGTTTTTT. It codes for CASSSGGLAFSGELFF.